One and the same sample provided the 28 T cell receptor beta chains below, sequenced in a study of shared clonotypes between healthy human individuals. TCRdb's table, derived via immunoSEQ multiplex PCR, lists solely in-frame clones and lacks some. The table lists 2 million to 2.5 million clones, around 95% of them singletons. The sample comprised naive CD4+ T cells sorted from blood. Noted subset: CD45RA+ positively selected. Source of these receptors: a young man in good health.

V is TRBV7-9 and J is TRBJ1-2; tentative D call: TRBD1 (5 bases). The CDR3 runs to 13 residues. The V end lost 5 bases, the J end lost 7 bases, and 14 bases lay between the germline ends. CDR1 and CDR2 (germline): SEHNR, FQNEAQ (reference sequence). This CDR3 is CASSPSAGLGYTF. The CDR3 nucleotides read TGTGCCAGCAGCCCCTCAGCAGGGCTTGGCTACACCTTC.

The chain recombines TRBV6-1 with TRBJ2-3; no definite D call. The germline V gene encodes CDR1 MNHNS and CDR2 SASEGT. The CDR3 runs 15 residues. V was shortened by 2 bases and J by 7 bases, with 16 bases between the two germline ends. CDR3 protein: CASSEIPADWNTQYF. In DNA form, the CDR3 reads TGTGCCAGCAGTGAAATTCCGGCCGATTGGAATACGCAGTATTTT.

The chain joins TRBV4-3 to TRBJ2-7, with 10 bases identical to TRBD1. V lost 0 bases and J lost 7; bases outside the gene matches: 9. The CDR3 has 16 amino acids. The V gene's germline CDR1 is LGHNA and CDR2 YSLEER. The CDR3 reads CASSQDWDRGMREQYF. In nucleotides, the CDR3 is TGCGCCAGCAGCCAAGACTGGGACAGGGGAATGAGGGAGCAGTACTTC.

This chain joins TRBV7-3 and TRBJ2-2; D possibly corresponds to TRBD1 (6 bases). CDR3 length: 14 residues. Germline V CDR1 and CDR2: SGHTA, FQGTGA. V gave up 3 bases and J gave up 7 bases, with 12 bases separating them. The CDR3 spells CASSFYQGYGELFF. DNA for the CDR3: TGTGCCAGCAGCTTTTATCAGGGGTACGGGGAGCTGTTTTTT.

In regard to this clone: The same CDR3 arises from other DNA sequences in this sample as well. This chain links TRBV5-1 with TRBJ2-5, with TRBD1 matching over 8 bases. CDR3 length: 15 amino acids. Germline CDR1 reads SGHRS; CDR2 reads YFSETQ. With V trimmed by 1 base and J by 3 bases, 5 bases remained unmatched. CDR3: CASSLLPGGEETQYF. In DNA, the CDR3 is TGCGCCAGCAGCTTGTTACCAGGGGGCGAAGAGACCCAGTACTTC.

V usage is TRBV18 and J usage is TRBJ2-1, with 14 bases lining up with TRBD2. The trim removed 0 bases at V and 3 bases at J, leaving 4 bases unmatched. The CDR3 totals 18 residues. Germline CDR1 reads KGHSH; CDR2 reads LQKENI. CDR3 sequence reads: CASSPPGLAGEIYNEQFF. The CDR3 region has the DNA TGTGCCAGCTCACCACCGGGACTAGCGGGAGAAATCTACAATGAGCAGTTCTTC.

This chain uses TRBV9 with TRBJ1-2; no clear D gene. With 4 bases removed from V and 2 bases from J, the gap between germline ends came to 15 bases. The CDR3 runs 15 residues. Germline loops: CDR1 SGDLS, CDR2 YYNGEE. Here the CDR3 DNA reads TGTGCCAGCAGCCCAACCTCCGGAGGGAACTATGGCTACACCTTC. It encodes CASSPTSGGNYGYTF.

This clone was seen once. The rearrangement joins TRBV7-2 to TRBJ2-5, with D tentatively TRBD2 (6 bases). V lost 4 bases to trimming and J lost 1 base, with 7 bases between them. Germline assignment: CDR1 SGHTA and CDR2 FQGNSA. The CDR3 has 13 amino acids. CDR3 nucleotide sequence: TGTGCCAGCAGCTCAGCGGGCCAAGAGACCCAGTACTTC. It yields the protein CASSSAGQETQYF.

The chain links TRBV19 to TRBJ1-5; TRBD1 matches at 9 bases. CDR3 length equals 16 residues. Trimming took 2 bases from V and 6 from J; bases not matched to a gene: 8. Germline CDR1 and CDR2: LNHDA and SQIVND (reference sequence). The CDR3 coding sequence is TGTGCCAGTAGTATACTCATGACAGGGGGATCTCAGCCCCAGCATTTT. Amino acid sequence: CASSILMTGGSQPQHF.

Here the CDR3 reads CSVGSGTGDRYEQYF. The CDR3, as DNA: TGCAGCGTTGGTTCCGGGACAGGGGATAGGTACGAGCAGTACTTC. The rearrangement uses TRBV29-1 and TRBJ2-7, with 10 bases fitting TRBD1. Germline lookup yields CDR1 SQVTM and CDR2 ANQGSEA. V gave up 4 bases and J gave up 4 bases; unmatched junction bases: 10. The length of the CDR3 is 15 residues.

This chain links TRBV4-3 with TRBJ2-7; 7 nucleotides agree with TRBD1. J gave up 3 bases and V 4 bases, and 9 bases lay outside the gene matches. The V gene's germline CDR1 is LGHNA and CDR2 YSLEER. The CDR3 consists of 15 residues. CDR3: CASSPEGTEDYEQYF. The DNA for the CDR3 is TGCGCCAGCAGCCCCGAAGGGACAGAGGACTACGAGCAGTACTTC.

The chain links TRBV30 to TRBJ1-3, with D unclear. This CDR3 comprises 14 residues. V was trimmed by 3 bases and J by 4 bases, leaving 13 bases between them. CDR1 and CDR2 from the germline V gene are GTSNPN and SVGIG (reference sequence). The CDR3 sequence: CAWRAPGAGNTIYF. DNA of the CDR3: TGTGCCTGGAGAGCCCCCGGAGCGGGAAACACCATATATTTT. Based on the CDR3 plus reference TRBV30 and TRBJ1-3, the full variable domain is SQTIHQWPATLVQPVGSPLSLECTVEGTSNPNLYWYRQAAGRGLQLLFYSVGIGQISSEVPQNLSASRPQDRQFILSSKKLLLSDSGFYLCAWRAPGAGNTIYFGEGSWLTVV.

The chain employs TRBV7-9 and TRBJ1-4, with TRBD1 identical over 7 bases. CDR1 is SEHNR, CDR2 FQNEAQ, per germline (reference sequence). J gave up 8 bases and V 1 base, and 7 bases lay outside the gene matches. The CDR3 runs 15 residues. The CDR3: CASSLGRTGPEKLFF. The CDR3 region has the DNA TGTGCCAGCAGCTTAGGCCGGACAGGACCCGAAAAACTGTTTTTT.

The rearrangement links TRBV6-6 to TRBJ2-1, with D perhaps being TRBD1 or TRBD2 (5 bases each). The V gene's germline CDR1 is MNHNY and CDR2 SVGAGI (reference sequence). The CDR3 loop spans 16 amino acids. V dropped 5 bases and J dropped 6 bases, with 20 bases sitting between them. As DNA, the CDR3 is TGTGCCAGCAGTCCCAAGAGGGGTAACCCGGGCAATGAGCAGTTCTTC. Translating gives CASSPKRGNPGNEQFF.

The V call is TRBV4-1, the J call TRBJ1-2; D is undetermined. Per germline, CDR1 MGHRA and CDR2 YSYEKL. Trimming took 1 base from V and 8 from J, leaving 17 bases between them. CDR3 size: 15 residues. The CDR3 DNA sequence: TGCGCCAGCAGCCAAGCCCCGAGGGCCAACGAGGGCTACACCTTC. This translates into CASSQAPRANEGYTF.

This clone appeared once. The chain has TRBV25-1 and TRBJ1-3, with D uncertain. The CDR3 is 14 residues long. Trimming shortened V by 5 bases and J by 2 bases, and 10 bases separated the two germline ends. The germline gives CDR1 MGHDK, CDR2 SYGVNS. CDR3 sequence (DNA): TGTGCCAGCAGTAGGACCCAAGCTGGAAACACCATATATTTT. It encodes CASSRTQAGNTIYF.

This clone was seen just once. The chain combines TRBV29-1 with TRBJ2-4, with D possibly TRBD1 on 5 matching bases. The CDR3 extends over 15 amino acids. CDR1 SQVTM and CDR2 ANQGSEA come from the germline V gene. Between the trimmed V and J ends, which lost 6 bases and 0 bases, there was a span of 15 bases. DNA for the CDR3: TGCAGCGTGCAAACGACAGTGTTAGCCAAAAACATTCAGTACTTC. It specifies CSVQTTVLAKNIQYF.

The chain recombines TRBV28 with TRBJ2-2, with 7 bases identical to TRBD2. V trimming: 6 bases; J trimming: 7 bases; junction bases outside the gene matches: 11. The CDR3 has 15 residues. From germline, CDR1 is MDHEN and CDR2 SYDVKM. As DNA, the CDR3 is TGTGCCAGCAGCCATATGTGGGGCGGGAGCGGGGAGCTGTTTTTT. Amino acid sequence: CASSHMWGGSGELFF.

The chain has TRBV13 and TRBJ2-1, with D perhaps assigned TRBD1 or TRBD2 (5 bases each). Trimming pared 5 bases from V and 4 bases from J, leaving 12 bases between. Germline V CDR1 and CDR2: PRHDT, FYEKMQ (reference sequence). CDR3 length: 14 residues. The CDR3 DNA reads as TGTGCCAGCAGCCCCAGGGACGGGTACAATGAGCAGTTCTTC. Amino acid sequence: CASSPRDGYNEQFF.

The rearrangement joins TRBV4-1 to TRBJ2-7, with a tentative D call TRBD1 (5 bases). The CDR3 is 17 amino acids. The germline V and J ends were trimmed by 0 bases and 3 bases, with 18 bases remaining between them. Looked up from germline, CDR1 is MGHRA and CDR2 is YSYEKL. The CDR3 DNA sequence: TGCGCCAGCAGCCAAGATTACAGGCTGGCACCCGTCTACGAGCAGTACTTC. Its protein is CASSQDYRLAPVYEQYF.

The chain combines TRBV11-2 with TRBJ2-7; 11 bases agree with TRBD2. Trimming removed 5 bases from V and 2 bases from J; junction bases left unmatched: 2. In germline, CDR1 is SGHAT, CDR2 FQNNGV. This CDR3 is built from 14 residues. The CDR3 coding sequence is TGTGCCAGCAGCAATAGCGGGGGGGCCTACGAGCAGTACTTC. Protein sequence: CASSNSGGAYEQYF.

About this clone itself: This sample also contains other DNA sequences that code for the same CDR3. The chain is built from TRBV27 and TRBJ1-6; D possibly corresponds to TRBD1 (5 bases). V gave up 2 bases and J gave up 7 bases, with 9 bases separating them. Germline assignment: CDR1 MNHEY and CDR2 SMNVEV (reference sequence). The CDR3 spans 14 residues. This CDR3 is CASSLQGGNSPLHF. The CDR3 region has the DNA TGTGCCAGCAGTTTACAGGGAGGCAATTCACCCCTCCACTTT.

V gene TRBV7-9 combines with J gene TRBJ2-7; 8 bases align to TRBD1. CDR1 and CDR2 from the germline V gene are SEHNR and FQNEAQ (reference sequence). With V trimmed by 7 bases and J by 0 bases, 5 bases remained unmatched. This CDR3 comprises 14 residues. The chain's CDR3 is CASTEDRGSYEQYF. The CDR3 nucleotides read TGTGCCAGCACCGAAGACAGGGGCTCCTACGAGCAGTACTTC. The full variable domain, in which reference TRBV7-9 and TRBJ2-7 provide the parts outside the CDR3, is DTGVSQNPRHKITKRGQNVTFRCDPISEHNRLYWYRQTLGQGPEFLTYFQNEAQLEKSRLLSDRFSAERPKGSFSTLEIQRTEQGDSAMYLCASTEDRGSYEQYFGPGTRLTVT.

This chain uses TRBV7-9 with TRBJ2-5, with D tentatively TRBD1 (5 bases). V was trimmed by 2 bases and J by 4 bases, leaving 14 bases between them. The CDR3 has 15 amino acids. Germline V gene data show CDR1 as SEHNR and CDR2 as FQNEAQ (reference sequence). The CDR3 bases are TGTGCCAGCAGCTTACCCGCAGGGAAGGTAGAGACCCAGTACTTC. It specifies CASSLPAGKVETQYF.

The chain employs TRBV5-4 and TRBJ1-3, with D uncertain. Trimming took off 4 bases at V and 0 bases at J, with 11 bases between the two ends. The germline V gene encodes CDR1 SGHNT and CDR2 YYREEE (reference sequence). CDR3 length: 15 residues. The CDR3 loop reads CASSTDGISGNTIYF. In nucleotides, the CDR3 is TGTGCCAGCAGCACTGACGGAATCTCTGGAAACACCATATATTTT.

The chain combines TRBV4-2 with TRBJ2-2; possibly TRBD2 for D (6 bases). There are 17 residues in the CDR3. Looked up from germline, CDR1 is LGHNA and CDR2 is YNFKEQ. V dropped 0 bases and J dropped 4 bases, with 15 bases sitting between them. The CDR3 loop reads CASSQDLGSGTTGELFF. The CDR3 DNA reads TGTGCCAGCAGCCAAGATTTGGGTAGCGGCACCACCGGGGAGCTGTTTTTT.

The chain links TRBV6-5 to TRBJ2-7; a possible D gene is TRBD2 (6 bases). The CDR3 spans 13 residues. Germline V gene data show CDR1 as MNHEY and CDR2 as SVGAGI. Trimming cost V 6 bases and J 5 bases, with 14 bases left between them. The CDR3 coding sequence is TGTGCCAGCAGCCACGGAGGGGTGGACGAGCAGTACTTC. Its translation is CASSHGGVDEQYF.

The J gene is TRBJ2-7, the V gene TRBV5-1; D is unclear. In germline, CDR1 is SGHRS, CDR2 YFSETQ. The CDR3 covers 13 residues. V dropped 3 bases and J dropped 6 bases, with 13 bases sitting between them. CDR3 bases: TGCGCCAGCAGCTGGGGTCAGGAGAGCGAGCAGTACTTC. Amino acids: CASSWGQESEQYF. Variable domain in full (rest from reference TRBV5-1 and TRBJ2-7): KAGVTQTPRYLIKTRGQQVTLSCSPISGHRSVSWYQQTPGQGLQFLFEYFSETQRNKGNFPGRFSGRQFSNSRSEMNVSTLELGDSALYLCASSWGQESEQYFGPGTRLTVT.